The source of this T cell receptor (beta chain) is a study of blood T cell repertoires in COVID-19. The overall study: Some COVID-19 samples were acute and others convalescent; all came from the United States, Italy and Spain. T cells, B-cell-depleted T cells, or PBMCs supplied cDNA or gDNA.

The V and J ends lost 6 bases and 0 bases, in that order; junction bases with no gene match: 2. Germline CDR1 and CDR2: KGHSH and LQKENI. This CDR3 comprises 14 residues. Clones were sequenced by immunoSEQ multiplex PCR, and TCRdb holds only the in-frame ones, with some missing. Altogether 65,000 to 70,000 clones are present, around 82% being singletons, with the ten largest covering around 15%. This receptor was identified in a man older than 75 with active COVID-19. V is TRBV18 and J is TRBJ2-3; the match to TRBD2 covers 8 bases. Sequencing input: peripheral blood. CDR3 residues: CASSPSGSTDTQYF. The CDR3 DNA reads TGTGCCAGCTCCCCTAGCGGGAGCACAGATACGCAGTATTTT.